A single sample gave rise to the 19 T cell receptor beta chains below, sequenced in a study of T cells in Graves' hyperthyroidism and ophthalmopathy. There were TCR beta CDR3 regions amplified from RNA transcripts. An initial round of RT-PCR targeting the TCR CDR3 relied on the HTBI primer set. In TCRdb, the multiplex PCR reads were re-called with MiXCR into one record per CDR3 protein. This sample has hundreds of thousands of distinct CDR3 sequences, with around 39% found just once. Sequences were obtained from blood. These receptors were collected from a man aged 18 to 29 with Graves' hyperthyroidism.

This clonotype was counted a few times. CDR3 region: CSSSGGNQPQHF. In DNA, the CDR3 is TGCAGTTCGAGCGGTGGCAATCAGCCCCAGCATTTT. This chain links TRBV20-1 with TRBJ1-5; D unresolved. CDR1 and CDR2 (germline): DFQATT, SNEGSKA (reference sequence). The CDR3 spans 12 residues. V dropped 8 bases and J dropped 2 bases, with 10 bases sitting between them.

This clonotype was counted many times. The CDR3 DNA follows: TGTGCCAGCAGCCAAGAAGATGGGACAGAGCAGTACTTC. Its protein is CASSQEDGTEQYF. The rearrangement links TRBV4-2 to TRBJ2-7, with D tentatively TRBD1 (6 bases). The CDR3 is 13 residues long. Germline V gene data show CDR1 as LGHNA and CDR2 as YNFKEQ. V lost 0 bases to trimming and J lost 7 bases, with 10 bases between them.

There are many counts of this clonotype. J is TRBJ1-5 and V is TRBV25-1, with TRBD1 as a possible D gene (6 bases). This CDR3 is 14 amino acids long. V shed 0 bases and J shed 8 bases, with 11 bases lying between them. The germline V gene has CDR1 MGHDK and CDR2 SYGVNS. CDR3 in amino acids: CASSEYGGFEPQHF. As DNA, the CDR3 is TGTGCCAGCAGTGAATACGGGGGCTTCGAGCCCCAGCATTTT.

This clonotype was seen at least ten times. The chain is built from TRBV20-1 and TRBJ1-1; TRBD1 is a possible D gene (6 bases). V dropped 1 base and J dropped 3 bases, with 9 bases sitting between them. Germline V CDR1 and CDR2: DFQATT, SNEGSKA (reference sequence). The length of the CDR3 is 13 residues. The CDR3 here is CSARGGLDTEAFF. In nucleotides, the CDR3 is TGCAGTGCTAGAGGGGGGCTAGACACTGAAGCTTTCTTT.

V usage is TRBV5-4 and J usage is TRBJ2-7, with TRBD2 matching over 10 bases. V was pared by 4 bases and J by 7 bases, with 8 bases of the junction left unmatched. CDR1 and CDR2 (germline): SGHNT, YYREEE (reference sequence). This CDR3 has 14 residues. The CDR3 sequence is CASSGGGLAEEQYF. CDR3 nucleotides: TGTGCCAGCAGCGGTGGTGGACTAGCGGAAGAGCAGTACTTC.

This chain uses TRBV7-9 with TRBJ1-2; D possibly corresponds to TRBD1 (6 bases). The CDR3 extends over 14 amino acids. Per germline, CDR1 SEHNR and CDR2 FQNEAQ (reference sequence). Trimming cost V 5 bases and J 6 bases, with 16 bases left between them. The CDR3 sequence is CASSRGGGSNGYTF. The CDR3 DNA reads TGTGCCAGCAGCCGAGGGGGGGGCTCAAATGGCTACACCTTC.

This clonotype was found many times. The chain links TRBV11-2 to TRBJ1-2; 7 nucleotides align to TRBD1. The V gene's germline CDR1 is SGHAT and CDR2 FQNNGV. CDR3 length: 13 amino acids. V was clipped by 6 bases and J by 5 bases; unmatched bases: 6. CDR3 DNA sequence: TGTGCCAGCAGTTCGACAGGGACGTATGGCTACACCTTC. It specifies CASSSTGTYGYTF.

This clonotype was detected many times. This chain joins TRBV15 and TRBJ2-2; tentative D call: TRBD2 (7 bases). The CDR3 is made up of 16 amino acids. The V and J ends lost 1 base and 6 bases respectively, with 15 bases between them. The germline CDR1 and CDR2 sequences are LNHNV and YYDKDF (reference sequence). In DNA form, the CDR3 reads TGTGCCACCAGCAGAGGGAGGCAGGGGAGGGCCGGGGAGCTGTTTTTT. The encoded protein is CATSRGRQGRAGELFF.

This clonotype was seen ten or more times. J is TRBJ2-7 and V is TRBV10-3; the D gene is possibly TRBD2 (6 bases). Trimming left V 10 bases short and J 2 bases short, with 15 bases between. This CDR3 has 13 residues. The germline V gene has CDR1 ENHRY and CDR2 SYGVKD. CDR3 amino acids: CASGTGRTYEQYF. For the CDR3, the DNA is TGTGCCAGCGGAACCGGGAGAACCTACGAGCAGTACTTC.

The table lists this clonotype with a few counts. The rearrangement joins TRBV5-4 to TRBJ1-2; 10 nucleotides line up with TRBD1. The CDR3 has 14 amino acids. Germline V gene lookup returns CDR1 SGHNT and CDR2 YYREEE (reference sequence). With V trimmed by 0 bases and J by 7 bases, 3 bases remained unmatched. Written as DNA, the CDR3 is TGTGCCAGCAGCTTGGAGGGACAGGGGTCTGGCTACACCTTC. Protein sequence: CASSLEGQGSGYTF.

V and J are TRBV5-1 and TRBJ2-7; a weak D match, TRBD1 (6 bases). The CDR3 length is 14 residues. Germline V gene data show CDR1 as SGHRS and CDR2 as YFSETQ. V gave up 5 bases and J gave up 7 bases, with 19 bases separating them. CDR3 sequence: CASRAGDTTEEQYF. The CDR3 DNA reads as TGCGCCAGCAGGGCAGGGGACACTACGGAGGAGCAGTACTTC.

CDR3 amino acids: CASSPIAGRQETQYF. The CDR3 nucleotides are TGTGCCAGCAGCCCTATAGCGGGGAGGCAAGAGACCCAGTACTTC. V and J are TRBV5-6 and TRBJ2-5; 8 bases match TRBD2. Germline trimming cut 4 bases from V and 2 bases from J; bases unmatched to any gene: 7. The CDR3 consists of 15 residues. Looked up from germline, CDR1 is SGHDT and CDR2 is YYEEEE. The full variable domain, in which reference TRBV5-6 and TRBJ2-5 provide the parts outside the CDR3, is DAGVTQSPTHLIKTRGQQVTLRCSPKSGHDTVSWYQQALGQGPQFIFQYYEEEERQRGNFPDRFSGHQFPNYSSELNVNALLLGDSALYLCASSPIAGRQETQYFGPGTRLLVL.

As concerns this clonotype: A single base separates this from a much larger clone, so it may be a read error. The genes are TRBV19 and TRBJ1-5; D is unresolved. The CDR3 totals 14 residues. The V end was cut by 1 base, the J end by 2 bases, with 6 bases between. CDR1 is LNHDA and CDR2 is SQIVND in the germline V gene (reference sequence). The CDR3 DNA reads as TGTGCCAGTAGTATAGCGATGGGCAATCAGCCCCAGCATTTT. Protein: CASSIAMGNQPQHF.

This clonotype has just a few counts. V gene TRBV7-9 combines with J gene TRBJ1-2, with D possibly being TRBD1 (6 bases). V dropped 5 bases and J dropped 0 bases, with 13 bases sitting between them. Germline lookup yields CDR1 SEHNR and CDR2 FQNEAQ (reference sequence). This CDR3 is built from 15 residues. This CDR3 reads CASSDQDSPNYGYTF. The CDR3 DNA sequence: TGTGCCAGCAGCGACCAGGACAGTCCTAACTATGGCTACACCTTC.

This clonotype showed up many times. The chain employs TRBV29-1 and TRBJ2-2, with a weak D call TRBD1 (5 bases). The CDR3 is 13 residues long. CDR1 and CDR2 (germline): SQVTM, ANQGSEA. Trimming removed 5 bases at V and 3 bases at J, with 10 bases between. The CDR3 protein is CSVWGRDTGELFF. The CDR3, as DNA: TGCAGCGTTTGGGGCCGGGACACCGGGGAGCTGTTTTTT.

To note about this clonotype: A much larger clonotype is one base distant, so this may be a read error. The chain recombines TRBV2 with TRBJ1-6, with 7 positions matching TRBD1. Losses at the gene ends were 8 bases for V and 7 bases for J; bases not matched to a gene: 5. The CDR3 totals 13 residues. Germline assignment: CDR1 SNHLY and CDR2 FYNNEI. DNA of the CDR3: TGTGCCAGCGGGACAGTCCAAAATTCACCCCTCCACTTT. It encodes CASGTVQNSPLHF.

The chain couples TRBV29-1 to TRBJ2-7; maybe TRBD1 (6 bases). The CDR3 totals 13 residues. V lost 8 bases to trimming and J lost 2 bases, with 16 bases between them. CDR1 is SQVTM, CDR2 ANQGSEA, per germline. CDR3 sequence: CSFAQQGPYEQYF. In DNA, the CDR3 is TGCAGCTTCGCTCAACAGGGACCCTACGAGCAGTACTTC.

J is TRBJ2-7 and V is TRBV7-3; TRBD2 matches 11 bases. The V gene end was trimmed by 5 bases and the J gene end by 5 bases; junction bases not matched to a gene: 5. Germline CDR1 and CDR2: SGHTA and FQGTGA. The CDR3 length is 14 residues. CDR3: CASSPTSGSHEQYF. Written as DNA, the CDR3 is TGTGCCAGCAGCCCTACTAGCGGGAGCCACGAGCAGTACTTC.

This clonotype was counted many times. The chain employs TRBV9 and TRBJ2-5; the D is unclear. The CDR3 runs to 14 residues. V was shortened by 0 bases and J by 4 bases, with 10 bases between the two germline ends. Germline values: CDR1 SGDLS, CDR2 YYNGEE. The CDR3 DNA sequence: TGTGCCAGCAGCGTAGCGAGACAAACAGAGACCCAGTACTTC. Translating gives CASSVARQTETQYF.